These T cell receptor beta chains were read from a single sample in a study of cytomegalovirus exposure and HLA in healthy donors. The table came from immunoSEQ multiplex PCR; TCRdb's copy has only in-frame clones and leaves some out. This table holds about 25,000 clones, just under 80% found once. The sample consisted of PBMCs. The receptors were sampled from a male donor in good health and CMV-seronegative. Each CDR3 is given with its conserved first and last residue. Each record gives: D gene, clone size, J gene, V gene, CDR3 DNA, CDR3 protein. D genes are given only for firm matches. For some rows the clone size is stated as once, few or many, or as a class when expanded; others skip it.

-,-,TRBJ1-5,TRBV28,TGTGCCAGCAGTCCCGGACAGACTAATCAGCCCCAGCATTTT,CASSPGQTNQPQHF
-,-,TRBJ2-5,TRBV21-1,TGTGCCAGCAGCAAAGGGAGGTCCGAGACCCAGTACTTC,CASSKGRSETQYF
TRBD2,-,TRBJ2-1,TRBV7-2,TGTGCCAGCAGCTTAATAGCGGGCAATGAGCAGTTCTTC,CASSLIAGNEQFF
TRBD1,few,TRBJ1-2,TRBV27,TGTGCCAGCAGTTATAAAGGACAGGGCAACTATGGCTACACCTTC,CASSYKGQGNYGYTF
-,once,TRBJ1-1,TRBV2,TGTGCCACCCGACAAGGGGAAGCTGAAGCTTTCTTT,CATRQGEAEAFF
-,-,TRBJ1-2,TRBV5-1,TGCGCCAGCAGCTTCGACACCGTCTATGGCTACACCTTC,CASSFDTVYGYTF
TRBD1,once,TRBJ1-2,TRBV19,TGTGCCAGTAGTATGGGACAGGGCATGTGGGGCTACACCTTC,CASSMGQGMWGYTF
TRBD1,-,TRBJ2-7,TRBV29-1,TGCAGCGTCAAAATAGGACAGGGTTACGAGCAGTACTTC,CSVKIGQGYEQYF
-,-,TRBJ2-5,TRBV18,TGTGCCAGCTCACCAGCCAGGTTACAGACCCAGTACTTC,CASSPARLQTQYF
-,-,TRBJ1-4,TRBV7-2,TGTGCCAGCAGCTCGTACAGGACAACTAATGAAAAACTGTTTTTT,CASSSYRTTNEKLFF
-,-,TRBJ1-2,TRBV5-1,TGCGCCAGCAGCTTGGATGAGGGAGATGGCTACACCTTC,CASSLDEGDGYTF
-,-,TRBJ2-3,TRBV6-1,TGTGCCAGCAGTCCTCCTAGGTCTGGCACAGATACGCAGTATTTT,CASSPPRSGTDTQYF
-,-,TRBJ2-2,TRBV7-9,TGTGCCAGCACTGACACCGGGGAGCTGTTTTTT,CASTDTGELFF
-,-,TRBJ1-6,TRBV5-1,TGCGCCAGCAGCTTTGCCGGGACACCCAATTCACCCCTCCACTTT,CASSFAGTPNSPLHF
-,-,TRBJ1-5,TRBV28,TGTGCCAGCAGTTCCTGGAACGAGGGTAATCAGCCCCAGCATTTT,CASSSWNEGNQPQHF
TRBD2,-,TRBJ2-7,TRBV7-9,TGTTCCAGCAGCCCCCTTCTAGCGGGGGGCCTAAATTACGAGCAGTACTTC,CSSSPLLAGGLNYEQYF
TRBD1,-,TRBJ2-1,TRBV29-1,TGCAGCGTTATGACAGGGGGCTTCAATGAGCAGTTCTTC,CSVMTGGFNEQFF
-,few,TRBJ1-4,TRBV10-3,TGTGCCATCAGTGACAGGGAAGGTACTTTCGAAAAACTGTTTTTT,CAISDREGTFEKLFF
-,-,TRBJ1-1,TRBV7-2,TGTGCCAGCAGCTTTAGTATGAACACTGAAGCTTTCTTT,CASSFSMNTEAFF
TRBD2,-,TRBJ2-7,TRBV28,TGTGCCAGCAGCTCCGCTAGCGGGAGTTCCTACGAGCAGTACTTC,CASSSASGSSYEQYF
TRBD2,-,TRBJ2-5,TRBV7-2,TGTGCCAGCAGCTTTGCGGGAGTGGAGACCCAGTACTTC,CASSFAGVETQYF
TRBD1,few,TRBJ1-6,TRBV30,TGTGCCTGGAGTGTCGGACAGGGTAGTTCACCCCTCCACTTT,CAWSVGQGSSPLHF
TRBD2,-,TRBJ2-7,TRBV7-9,TGTTCCAGCAGCTTAGGTGGTGGTAGCGGGAGAGGCGAGCAGTACTTC,CSSSLGGGSGRGEQYF
-,-,TRBJ1-5,TRBV5-8,TGTGCCAGCAGCTTGGGGGGCAGGGTTAATCAGCCCCAGCATTTT,CASSLGGRVNQPQHF
TRBD2,once,TRBJ2-2,TRBV4-3,TGCGCCAGCAGCCAAGACCGACCGGGACTACCAAACTCTCTTTACACCGGGGAGCTGTTTTTT,CASSQDRPGLPNSLYTGELFF
TRBD2,-,TRBJ2-3,TRBV4-3,TGCGCCAGCAGCCAAGCGGGACTAGCGGGAGGCCATGACACAGATACGCAGTATTTT,CASSQAGLAGGHDTDTQYF
-,-,TRBJ2-1,TRBV19,TGTGCCAGTAGTAACACTCCCGGGGGCTCCTACAATGAGCAGTTCTTC,CASSNTPGGSYNEQFF
TRBD1,-,TRBJ2-1,TRBV5-1,TGCGCCAGCAGCTTGGTTCAGGGGGCGAACGACAATGAGCAGTTCTTC,CASSLVQGANDNEQFF
-,-,TRBJ2-1,TRBV6-5,TGTGCCAGCGGTCGGGGGTTTAGCTCCTACAATGAGCAGTTCTTC,CASGRGFSSYNEQFF
-,-,TRBJ2-2,TRBV7-9,TGTGCCAGCAACTCCCTATTAAAGAACACCGGGGAGCTGTTTTTT,CASNSLLKNTGELFF
TRBD2,-,TRBJ2-1,TRBV7-6,TGTGCCAGCAGCTTAACCCTAGCGGGAGGCTACAATGAGCAGTTCTTC,CASSLTLAGGYNEQFF
TRBD1,-,TRBJ2-1,TRBV7-9,TGTGCCAGCAGCAATTCCGGGACAGGGCTCAATGAGCAGTTCTTC,CASSNSGTGLNEQFF
TRBD1,-,TRBJ2-5,TRBV19,TGTGCCAGTAGATCTGGACAGGTACAAGAGACCCAGTACTTC,CASRSGQVQETQYF
TRBD1,-,TRBJ1-6,TRBV9,TGTGCCAGCAGCGTTATCGGGACAGGGGTTTCACCCCTCCACTTT,CASSVIGTGVSPLHF
TRBD2,-,TRBJ2-1,TRBV30,TGTGCCTGGATCCCTAGCGGTTCCAACAATGAGCAGTTCTTC,CAWIPSGSNNEQFF
TRBD2,-,TRBJ2-7,TRBV27,TGTGCCAGCAGTCCCAAGCCTAGCGGGAGTCAGTACGAGCAGTACTTC,CASSPKPSGSQYEQYF
TRBD1,-,TRBJ1-4,TRBV20-1,TGCAGTGCTAGAGATTACAGACAGGGGTCTTTT,CSARDYRQGSF
TRBD1,-,TRBJ2-2,TRBV6-4,TGTGCCAGCAGTGAAGGCGACAGGGACACCGGGGAGCTGTTTTTT,CASSEGDRDTGELFF
-,-,TRBJ2-1,TRBV11-3,TGTGCCAGCAGCTTAGATGGGGGGAGTCACAATGAGCAGTTCTTC,CASSLDGGSHNEQFF
-,-,TRBJ2-7,TRBV18,TGTGCCAGCTCTCCCTACAGGGATCAACTCTACGAGCAGTACTTC,CASSPYRDQLYEQYF
TRBD1,-,TRBJ2-3,TRBV15,TGTGCCACCAGCAGGGACAGGGGAGGACCAGATACGCAGTATTTT,CATSRDRGGPDTQYF
TRBD1,-,TRBJ2-5,TRBV4-3,TGCGCCAGCAGCCCAGGACAGGGGGACTCAGAGACCCAGTACTTC,CASSPGQGDSETQYF
TRBD1,-,TRBJ2-4,TRBV7-2,TGTGCCAGCAGCCACGACAGGGAAAAAAACATTCAGTACTTC,CASSHDREKNIQYF
-,-,TRBJ1-6,TRBV4-3,TGCGCCAGCAGCCAAGATTTCGCAGGGGCCATTTCACCCCTCCACTTT,CASSQDFAGAISPLHF
-,few,TRBJ2-7,TRBV28,TGTGCCAGCAGTTACCGGGACAACTCCTACGAGCAGTACTTC,CASSYRDNSYEQYF
TRBD2,-,TRBJ2-3,TRBV2,TGTGCCACCGTAGCGGGGGCCCCCGAAGATACGCAGTATTTT,CATVAGAPEDTQYF